A selection of T cell receptor beta chains follows, all from one sample in a study of T cells in localized non-small cell lung cancer. Only in-frame clones appear in the TCRdb table, and some are missing; sequencing was by immunoSEQ multiplex PCR. This table holds about 78,000 clones, 70% to 90% found once. Sequenced material: peripheral blood, taken before any cancer treatment. The receptors derive from a man aged 35 to 70 with stage I lung adenocarcinoma. The CDR3 runs from the conserved cysteine through the conserved F or W.

V gene	CDR3 protein
TRBV13	CASSPTSGSSEQYF
TRBV18	CASSPTLAGGHNEQFF
TRBV2	CASTRRGQLVGETQYF
TRBV7-2	CASSRDYYEQYF
TRBV28	CATRAGGSYEQYF
TRBV4-3	CASSQGGDQKLFF
TRBV2	CASSGNQPQHF
TRBV7-3	CASSFQATGELFF
TRBV11-3	CASSPHTGELFF
TRBV10-2	CASKRGGTEETQYF
TRBV6-5	CASSLGRSTYEQYF
TRBV27	CASSQDLGRNEQFF
TRBV6-6	CASSPLDRAWDGYTF
TRBV5-4	CASSLSAGMNTGELFF
TRBV6-6	CASSTIQGATEQFF
TRBV11-2	CASSPQGGYQETQYF
TRBV7-9	CASRDRASYEQYF
TRBV6-5	CASSDQTGGAQIF
TRBV11-2	CASRDLAGGKYEQYF
TRBV7-8	CASSDGLAGRGSYNEQFF
TRBV6-6	CASSYTGGSGAYEQYF
TRBV18	CASSLHPPGPNTEAFF
TRBV6-5	CASSYSMTGTPDF
TRBV28	CASSTTRYEQYF
TRBV7-8	CASSFDGLAGSQYF
TRBV9	CASSVGSSSITDTQYF
TRBV28	CASSLPRVFPDTQYF
TRBV11-2	CASSSQQGASYGYTF
TRBV5-5	CASSTRTGSSTEAFF
TRBV7-8	CASSPYRERSYEQYF
TRBV10-3	CAISEVSGGQFF